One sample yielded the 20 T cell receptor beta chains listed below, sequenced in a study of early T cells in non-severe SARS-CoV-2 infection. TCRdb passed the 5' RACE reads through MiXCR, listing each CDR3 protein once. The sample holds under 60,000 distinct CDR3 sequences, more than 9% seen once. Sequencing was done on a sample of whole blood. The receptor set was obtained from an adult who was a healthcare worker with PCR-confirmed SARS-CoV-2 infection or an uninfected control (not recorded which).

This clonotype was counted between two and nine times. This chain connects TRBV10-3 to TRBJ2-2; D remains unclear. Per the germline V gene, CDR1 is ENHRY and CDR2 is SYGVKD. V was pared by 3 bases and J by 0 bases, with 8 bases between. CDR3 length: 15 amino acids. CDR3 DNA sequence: TGTGCCATCAGTGATATGACCGCGAACACCGGGGAGCTGTTTTTT. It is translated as CAISDMTANTGELFF.

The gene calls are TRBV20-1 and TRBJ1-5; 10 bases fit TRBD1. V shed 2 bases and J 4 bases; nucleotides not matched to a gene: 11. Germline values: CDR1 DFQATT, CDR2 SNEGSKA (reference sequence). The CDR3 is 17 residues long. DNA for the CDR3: TGCAGTGCTAGAATGGTAGGACAGGGGGTATGGAATCAGCCCCAGCATTTT. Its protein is CSARMVGQGVWNQPQHF.

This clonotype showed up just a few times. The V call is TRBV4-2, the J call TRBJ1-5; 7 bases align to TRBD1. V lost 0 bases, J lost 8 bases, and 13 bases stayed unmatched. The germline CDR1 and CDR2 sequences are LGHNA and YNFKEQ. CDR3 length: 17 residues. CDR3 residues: CASSQDRTGALMEPQHF. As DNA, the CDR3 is TGTGCCAGCAGCCAAGATAGAACAGGGGCATTAATGGAGCCCCAGCATTTT.

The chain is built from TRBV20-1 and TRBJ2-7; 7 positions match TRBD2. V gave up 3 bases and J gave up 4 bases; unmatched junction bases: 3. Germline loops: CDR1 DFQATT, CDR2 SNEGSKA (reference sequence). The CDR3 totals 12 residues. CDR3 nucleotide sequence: TGCAGTGCTAGCGGGGGGAGGTACGAGCAGTACTTC. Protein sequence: CSASGGRYEQYF.

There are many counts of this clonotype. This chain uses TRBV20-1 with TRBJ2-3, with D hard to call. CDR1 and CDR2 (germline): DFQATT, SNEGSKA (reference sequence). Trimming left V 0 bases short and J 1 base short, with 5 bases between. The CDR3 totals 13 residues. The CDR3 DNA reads TGCAGTGCTAGAGATATGGGCACAGATACGCAGTATTTT. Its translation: CSARDMGTDTQYF.

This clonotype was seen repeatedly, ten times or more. The DNA for the CDR3 is TGCGCCAGCAGCCAAGAAAGGGTAGCGGGAGGGATGAACAATGAGCAGTTCTTC. Translated: CASSQERVAGGMNNEQFF. The rearrangement joins TRBV4-3 to TRBJ2-1, with 11 bases aligning to TRBD2. CDR1 and CDR2 from the germline V gene are LGHNA and YSLEER. This CDR3 is built from 18 residues. The ends lost 0 bases at V and 5 bases at J; junction bases unmatched: 9.

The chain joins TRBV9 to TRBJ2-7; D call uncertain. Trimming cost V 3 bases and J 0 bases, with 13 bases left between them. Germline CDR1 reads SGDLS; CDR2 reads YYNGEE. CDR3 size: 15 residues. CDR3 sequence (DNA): TGTGCCAGCAGCGAGAGCGCCGCTCACTCCTACGAGCAGTACTTC. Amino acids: CASSESAAHSYEQYF.

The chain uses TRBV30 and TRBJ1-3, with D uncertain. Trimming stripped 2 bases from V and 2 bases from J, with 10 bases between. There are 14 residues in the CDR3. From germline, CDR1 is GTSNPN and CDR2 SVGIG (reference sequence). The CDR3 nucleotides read TGTGCCTGGAGTCAGACTCTCCCTGGAAACACCATATATTTT. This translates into CAWSQTLPGNTIYF. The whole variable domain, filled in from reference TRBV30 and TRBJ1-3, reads SQTIHQWPATLVQPVGSPLSLECTVEGTSNPNLYWYRQAAGRGLQLLFYSVGIGQISSEVPQNLSASRPQDRQFILSSKKLLLSDSGFYLCAWSQTLPGNTIYFGEGSWLTVV.

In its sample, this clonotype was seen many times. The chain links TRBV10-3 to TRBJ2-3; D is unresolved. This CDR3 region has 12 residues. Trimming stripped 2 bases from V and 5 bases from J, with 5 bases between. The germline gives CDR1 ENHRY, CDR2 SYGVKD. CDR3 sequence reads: CAISEKGDTQYF. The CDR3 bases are TGTGCCATCAGTGAGAAGGGAGATACGCAGTATTTT.

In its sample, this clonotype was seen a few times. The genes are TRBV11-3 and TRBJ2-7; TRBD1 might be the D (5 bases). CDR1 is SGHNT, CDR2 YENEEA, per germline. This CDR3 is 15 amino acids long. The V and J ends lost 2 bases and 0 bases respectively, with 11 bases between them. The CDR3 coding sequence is TGTGCCAGCAGCTTATCGTTGGGGCGCTCCTACGAGCAGTACTTC. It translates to CASSLSLGRSYEQYF.

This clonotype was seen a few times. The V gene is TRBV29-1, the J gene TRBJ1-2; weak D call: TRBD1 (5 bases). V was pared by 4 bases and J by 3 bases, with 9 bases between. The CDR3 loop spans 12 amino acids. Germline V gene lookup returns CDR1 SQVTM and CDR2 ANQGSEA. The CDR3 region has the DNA TGCAGCGTTGCCAGGGTCGACTATGGCTACACCTTC. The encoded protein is CSVARVDYGYTF.

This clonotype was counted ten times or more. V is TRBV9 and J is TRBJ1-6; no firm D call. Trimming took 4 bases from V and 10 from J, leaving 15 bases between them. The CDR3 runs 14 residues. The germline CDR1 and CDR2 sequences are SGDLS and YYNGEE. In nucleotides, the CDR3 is TGTGCCAGCAGCACCCTGGTGGCAGACTCACCCCTCCACTTT. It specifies CASSTLVADSPLHF.

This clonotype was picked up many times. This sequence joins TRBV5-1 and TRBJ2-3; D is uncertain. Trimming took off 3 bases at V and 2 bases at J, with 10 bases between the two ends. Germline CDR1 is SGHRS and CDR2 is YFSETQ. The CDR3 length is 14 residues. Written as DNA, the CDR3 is TGCGCCAGCAGCTCCCTTGGCCCCACAGATACGCAGTATTTT. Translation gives CASSSLGPTDTQYF.

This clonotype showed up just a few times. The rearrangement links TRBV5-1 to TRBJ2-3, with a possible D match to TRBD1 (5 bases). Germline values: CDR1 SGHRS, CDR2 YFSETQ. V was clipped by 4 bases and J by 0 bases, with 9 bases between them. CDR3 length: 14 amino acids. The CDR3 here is CASSPQASTDTQYF. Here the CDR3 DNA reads TGCGCCAGCAGCCCACAGGCGAGCACAGATACGCAGTATTTT.

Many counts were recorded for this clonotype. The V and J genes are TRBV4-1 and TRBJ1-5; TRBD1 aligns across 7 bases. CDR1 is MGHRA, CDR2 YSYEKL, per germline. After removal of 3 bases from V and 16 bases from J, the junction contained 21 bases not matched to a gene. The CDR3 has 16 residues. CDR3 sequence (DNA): TGCGCCAGCAGCCAGAGTCGGGACAGTTCAATCAGCCCCATTCATTTT. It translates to CASSQSRDSSISPIHF.

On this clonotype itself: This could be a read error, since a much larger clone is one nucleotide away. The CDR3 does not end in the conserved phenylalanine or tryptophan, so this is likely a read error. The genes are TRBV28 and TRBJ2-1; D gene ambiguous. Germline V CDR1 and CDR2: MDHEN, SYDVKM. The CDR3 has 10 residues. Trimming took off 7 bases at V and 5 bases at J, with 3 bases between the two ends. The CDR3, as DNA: TGTGCCAGCAAGGACAATGAGCAGTTCTCC. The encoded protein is CASKDNEQFS.

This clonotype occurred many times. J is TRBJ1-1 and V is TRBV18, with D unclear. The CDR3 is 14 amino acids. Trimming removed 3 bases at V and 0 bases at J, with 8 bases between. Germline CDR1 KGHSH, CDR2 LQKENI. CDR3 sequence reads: CASSPARMNTEAFF. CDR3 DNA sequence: TGTGCCAGCTCACCGGCACGGATGAACACTGAAGCTTTCTTT.

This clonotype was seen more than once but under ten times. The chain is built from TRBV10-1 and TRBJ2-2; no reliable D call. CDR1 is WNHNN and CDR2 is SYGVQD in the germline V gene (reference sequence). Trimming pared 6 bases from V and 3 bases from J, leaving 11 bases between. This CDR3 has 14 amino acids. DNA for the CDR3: TGCGCCAGCAGCCCCCGGCCCGACACCGGGGAGCTGTTTTTT. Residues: CASSPRPDTGELFF.

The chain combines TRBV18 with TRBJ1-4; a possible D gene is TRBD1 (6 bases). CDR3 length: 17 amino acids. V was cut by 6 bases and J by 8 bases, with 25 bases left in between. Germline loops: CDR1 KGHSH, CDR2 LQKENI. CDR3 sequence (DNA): TGTGCCAGCTCTCCCCGGTCCGCTTTGGGGGGCCGAGAAAAACTGTTTTTT. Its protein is CASSPRSALGGREKLFF.

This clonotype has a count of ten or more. The DNA for the CDR3 is TGTGCCACCAGCCCGTGGACCCCCACGTTAACCGGGGAGCTGTTTTTT. Residues: CATSPWTPTLTGELFF. The chain combines TRBV24-1 with TRBJ2-2, with D unresolved. Germline assignment: CDR1 KGHDR and CDR2 SFDVKD. Trimming removed 7 bases from V and 5 bases from J, with 19 bases in between. The CDR3 spans 16 residues.